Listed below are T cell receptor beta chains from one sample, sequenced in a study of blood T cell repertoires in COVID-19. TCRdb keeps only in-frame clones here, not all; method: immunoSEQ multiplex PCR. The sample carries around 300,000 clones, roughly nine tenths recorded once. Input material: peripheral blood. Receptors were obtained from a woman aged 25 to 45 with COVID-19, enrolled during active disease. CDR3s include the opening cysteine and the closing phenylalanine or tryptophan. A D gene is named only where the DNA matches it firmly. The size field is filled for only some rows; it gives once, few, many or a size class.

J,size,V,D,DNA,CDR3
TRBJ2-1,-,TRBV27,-,TGTGCCAGCAGTTTATCCTGGGCCCTCGTTTACAATGAGCAGTTCTTC,CASSLSWALVYNEQFF
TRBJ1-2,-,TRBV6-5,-,TGTGCCATAACAGAGTTGAGCGGCTATGGCTACACCTTC,CAITELSGYGYTF
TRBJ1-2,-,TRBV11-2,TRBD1,TGTGCCAGCAGCCCGATTAGGGGGCCTAGAGGCGCATCTGACTATGGCTACACCTTC,CASSPIRGPRGASDYGYTF
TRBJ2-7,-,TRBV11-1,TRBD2,TGTGCCAGCAGCTCCCATTCTAGCGGGAGCTACGAGCAGTACTTC,CASSSHSSGSYEQYF
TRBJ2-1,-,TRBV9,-,TGTGCCAGCAGCGTAGAGCTAGGAGGATATGAGCAGTTCTTC,CASSVELGGYEQFF
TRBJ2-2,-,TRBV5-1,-,TGCGCCAGCAGCTTAGCGCTGAACACCGGGGAGCTGTTTTTT,CASSLALNTGELFF
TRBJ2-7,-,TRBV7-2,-,TGTGCCAGCAGCAGCGGGCCCATAATCCCCGAGCAGTACTTC,CASSSGPIIPEQYF
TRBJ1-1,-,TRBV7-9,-,TGTGCCAGCAGCCCTGGGGGCAGGATGACTGAAGCTTTCTTT,CASSPGGRMTEAFF
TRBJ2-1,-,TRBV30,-,TGTGCCTGGACCGACCTGACAAGGAACAATGAGCAGTTCTTC,CAWTDLTRNNEQFF
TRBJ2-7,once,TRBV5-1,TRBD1,TGCGCCAGCAGCTCTCTTGTGGCCCCTGGACAGGGGGCTCTTATCTCCTACGAGCAGTACTTC,CASSSLVAPGQGALISYEQYF